The 15 T cell receptor beta chains given below trace back to one sample, sequenced in a study of cytomegalovirus exposure and HLA in healthy donors. The PCR made use of 60 Vbeta and 13 Jbeta primers. The table came from immunoSEQ multiplex PCR; TCRdb's copy has only in-frame clones and leaves some out. Found here are some 150,000 clones, around 62% of them singletons; the top ten hold around 3.2%. Material for sequencing was PBMCs. The receptors were gathered from a man aged 40-49 years in good health and CMV-seronegative.

This clone was counted only a few times. This chain connects TRBV7-6 to TRBJ1-6; TRBD1 aligns across 9 bases. Losses at the gene ends were 5 bases for V and 6 bases for J; bases not matched to a gene: 8. CDR3 length equals 16 residues. Looked up from germline, CDR1 is SGHVS and CDR2 is FNYEAQ. DNA of the CDR3: TGTGCCAGCAGCGCGAGACCGGACAGGGGTAATTCACCCCTCCACTTT. Its protein is CASSARPDRGNSPLHF.

The gene calls are TRBV9 and TRBJ1-6; 7 bases agree with TRBD1. The CDR3 spans 15 residues. Trimming at V came to 0 bases and at J to 3 bases, leaving 0 bases not matched to a gene. The germline V gene encodes CDR1 SGDLS and CDR2 YYNGEE. Written as DNA, the CDR3 is TGTGCCAGCAGCGTAGGGGACAGCTATAATTCACCCCTCCACTTT. This gives the protein CASSVGDSYNSPLHF.

A few counts support this clone. V is TRBV6-7 and J is TRBJ1-1; unclear D gene. TRBV6-7 is placed among ORFs of uncertain function. V was trimmed by 6 bases and J by 11 bases, leaving 25 bases between them. This CDR3 contains 15 residues. CDR3 amino acids: CASRLAGPPLRGAFF. DNA of the CDR3: TGTGCCAGCAGGTTAGCTGGACCCCCCTTAAGAGGGGCTTTCTTT.

The V and J genes are TRBV5-1 and TRBJ1-2, with a tentative D call TRBD1 (6 bases). Trimming took off 5 bases at V and 8 bases at J, with 16 bases between the two ends. CDR1 and CDR2 from the germline V gene are SGHRS and YFSETQ. This CDR3 contains 13 residues. Here the CDR3 reads CASRPQGTEGYTF. The CDR3 nucleotides are TGCGCCAGCAGACCCCAGGGGACCGAGGGCTACACCTTC.

The gene calls are TRBV18 and TRBJ1-2; 10 bases agree with TRBD1. The germline CDR1 and CDR2 sequences are KGHSH and LQKENI. The CDR3 consists of 15 residues. With 3 bases clipped from V and 3 bases from J, the junction kept 4 bases outside the gene matches. The DNA of the CDR3 is TGTGCCAGCTCACCTCGACAGGGGGCGGACTATGGCTACACCTTC. It is translated as CASSPRQGADYGYTF.

This chain uses TRBV7-2 with TRBJ2-2, with D perhaps matching TRBD1 (6 bases). CDR1 is SGHTA, CDR2 FQGNSA, per germline. This CDR3 is built from 13 residues. The ends were cut back, 6 bases at V and 6 bases at J, with 11 bases in the middle. CDR3 DNA: TGTGCCAGCAGTCTTACAGGGCCCGGGGAGCTGTTTTTT. It yields the protein CASSLTGPGELFF.

The chain uses TRBV6-5 and TRBJ1-1; D is perhaps TRBD1 (5 bases). Germline V gives CDR1 MNHEY, CDR2 SVGAGI. V was pared by 2 bases and J by 6 bases, with 7 bases between. The CDR3 totals 12 residues. CDR3: CASSYGAAEAFF. DNA for the CDR3: TGTGCCAGCAGTTACGGGGCAGCTGAAGCTTTCTTT.

This chain connects TRBV11-2 to TRBJ2-7; D is possibly TRBD1 (5 bases). Germline CDR1 reads SGHAT; CDR2 reads FQNNGV. The ends were cut back, 3 bases at V and 4 bases at J, with 13 bases in the middle. The CDR3 is made up of 14 amino acids. The CDR3 sequence is CASSFDPGSYEQYF. CDR3 coding DNA: TGTGCCAGCAGCTTTGATCCAGGGTCTTACGAGCAGTACTTC.

This rearrangement joins TRBV7-2 to TRBJ2-5; 7 positions agree with TRBD1. There are 15 residues in the CDR3. The germline V gene has CDR1 SGHTA and CDR2 FQGNSA. V lost 3 bases, J lost 1 base, and 5 bases stayed unmatched. CDR3 sequence (DNA): TGTGCCAGCAGCTTCCAAGGGACAGTCCAAGAGACCCAGTACTTC. This codes for CASSFQGTVQETQYF.

The chain links TRBV7-6 to TRBJ1-2, with 8 bases aligning to TRBD1. The length of the CDR3 is 16 residues. Germline CDR1 SGHVS, CDR2 FNYEAQ. With V trimmed by 5 bases and J by 1 base, 9 bases remained unmatched. CDR3 protein: CASSPLGQGHNYGYTF. CDR3 in DNA: TGTGCCAGCAGCCCCCTTGGACAGGGACATAACTATGGCTACACCTTC.

This clone was seen only once. The genes are TRBV6-5 and TRBJ2-5; D is uncertain. The CDR3 runs to 13 residues. The V gene lost 7 bases and the J gene lost 9 bases, with 18 bases spanning the gap. Looked up from germline, CDR1 is MNHEY and CDR2 is SVGAGI. CDR3 region: CASTNTRGMSQYF. CDR3 DNA sequence: TGTGCCAGCACAAACACAAGAGGAATGTCCCAGTACTTC.

This chain uses TRBV27 with TRBJ1-1; D may be TRBD1 (5 bases). This CDR3 has 15 amino acids. Looked up from germline, CDR1 is MNHEY and CDR2 is SMNVEV (reference sequence). Trimming cost V 6 bases and J 1 base, with 15 bases left between them. The chain's CDR3 is CASRPWDSANTEAFF. DNA of the CDR3: TGTGCCAGCAGACCCTGGGACTCAGCGAACACTGAAGCTTTCTTT.

The chain links TRBV29-1 to TRBJ2-7; 8 bases fit TRBD2. The trim removed 0 bases at V and 6 bases at J, leaving 7 bases unmatched. The CDR3 has 14 residues. Germline V gene data show CDR1 as SQVTM and CDR2 as ANQGSEA. CDR3: CSVEDHGGAGEQYF. The CDR3 DNA sequence: TGCAGCGTTGAAGATCACGGGGGGGCGGGCGAGCAGTACTTC.

This clone was picked up a small number of times. The chain couples TRBV7-2 to TRBJ2-5; 8 bases fit TRBD2. The V gene's germline CDR1 is SGHTA and CDR2 FQGNSA. J gave up 6 bases and V 1 base, and 13 bases lay outside the gene matches. The CDR3 has 17 residues. This chain's CDR3 is CASSLEGPGLGKKTQYF. As DNA, the CDR3 is TGTGCCAGCAGCTTAGAGGGACCGGGACTAGGTAAAAAGACCCAGTACTTC.

This chain connects TRBV5-1 to TRBJ2-5; 9 nucleotides line up with TRBD2. Per the germline V gene, CDR1 is SGHRS and CDR2 is YFSETQ. After removal of 5 bases from V and 2 bases from J, the junction contained 7 bases not matched to a gene. CDR3 length: 15 amino acids. In nucleotides, the CDR3 is TGCGCCAGCAGAGGGACTAGCAGACAACAAGAGACCCAGTACTTC. Protein: CASRGTSRQQETQYF.